The 3 T cell receptor beta chains presented below share a single source sample, sequenced in a study of blood T cell repertoires in COVID-19. Clones were read by immunoSEQ multiplex PCR, and TCRdb kept only the in-frame ones, dropping some. In the table there are 150,000 or so clones, roughly nine tenths of which are singletons. The source material was peripheral blood. The receptors originated from a man younger than 30 with acute or convalescent COVID-19.

The V call is TRBV6-5, the J call TRBJ1-6; possibly TRBD1 for D (5 bases). V lost 2 bases, J lost 7 bases, and 6 bases lay in between. The germline V gene has CDR1 MNHEY and CDR2 SVGAGI. This CDR3 is built from 13 residues. This CDR3 reads CASSYQGNSPLHF. In DNA, the CDR3 is TGTGCCAGCAGTTACCAGGGAAATTCACCCCTCCACTTT.

The V call is TRBV25-1, the J call TRBJ1-1; 8 nucleotides align to TRBD1. CDR3 size: 15 residues. Germline CDR1 MGHDK, CDR2 SYGVNS. With V trimmed by 5 bases and J by 2 bases, 7 bases remained unmatched. The CDR3 nucleotides are TGTGCCAGCAGTACCCAGGGGGCGTTTAACACTGAAGCTTTCTTT. Its protein product is CASSTQGAFNTEAFF.

The genes are TRBV15 and TRBJ1-2; D gene ambiguous. CDR3 length: 13 amino acids. V lost 2 bases and J lost 8, with 12 bases in between. CDR1 LNHNV and CDR2 YYDKDF come from the germline V gene (reference sequence). This chain's CDR3 is CATSRLTLGGYTF. The CDR3 DNA reads as TGTGCCACCAGCAGACTCACCCTAGGAGGCTACACCTTC.